This T cell receptor (beta chain) was observed in a study of T cells in Graves' hyperthyroidism and ophthalmopathy. At the level of the study: Upon initial diagnosis and before any treatment, peripheral blood was collected. Broader study findings: Separating ophthalmopathy from stable hyperthyroidism was achieved by a 13 V-J model.

The cohort's ophthalmopathy patients, a group with duration under 3 months, had a Clinical Activity Score of at least 3 and a NOSPECS grade of at least 4. Uncontrolled infection, other autoimmune disease, pregnancy or lactation disqualified patients from enrolment. Researchers took RNA transcripts and amplified the TCR beta CDR3 regions from them. HTBI primers were employed in a first-round RT-PCR of the TCR CDR3. TCRdb itself ran the multiplex PCR reads through MiXCR, one entry per CDR3 protein. The sample lists about 600,000 distinct CDR3 sequences, more than 13% occurring once. This clonotype was detected only a few times. Its target is not known. The V gene lost 5 bases and the J gene lost 7 bases, with 18 bases spanning the gap. Per the germline V gene, CDR1 is MNHEY and CDR2 is SMNVEV (reference sequence). The CDR3 spans 14 residues.

The genes are TRBV27 and TRBJ2-7; D possibly corresponds to TRBD1 (6 bases). Sequences were obtained from blood. The TCR comes from a woman between 18 and 29 years old with Graves' ophthalmopathy. This CDR3 is CASSDLGPGEEQYF. The CDR3 DNA sequence: TGTGCCAGCAGTGATTTAGGTCCAGGGGAAGAGCAGTACTTC.